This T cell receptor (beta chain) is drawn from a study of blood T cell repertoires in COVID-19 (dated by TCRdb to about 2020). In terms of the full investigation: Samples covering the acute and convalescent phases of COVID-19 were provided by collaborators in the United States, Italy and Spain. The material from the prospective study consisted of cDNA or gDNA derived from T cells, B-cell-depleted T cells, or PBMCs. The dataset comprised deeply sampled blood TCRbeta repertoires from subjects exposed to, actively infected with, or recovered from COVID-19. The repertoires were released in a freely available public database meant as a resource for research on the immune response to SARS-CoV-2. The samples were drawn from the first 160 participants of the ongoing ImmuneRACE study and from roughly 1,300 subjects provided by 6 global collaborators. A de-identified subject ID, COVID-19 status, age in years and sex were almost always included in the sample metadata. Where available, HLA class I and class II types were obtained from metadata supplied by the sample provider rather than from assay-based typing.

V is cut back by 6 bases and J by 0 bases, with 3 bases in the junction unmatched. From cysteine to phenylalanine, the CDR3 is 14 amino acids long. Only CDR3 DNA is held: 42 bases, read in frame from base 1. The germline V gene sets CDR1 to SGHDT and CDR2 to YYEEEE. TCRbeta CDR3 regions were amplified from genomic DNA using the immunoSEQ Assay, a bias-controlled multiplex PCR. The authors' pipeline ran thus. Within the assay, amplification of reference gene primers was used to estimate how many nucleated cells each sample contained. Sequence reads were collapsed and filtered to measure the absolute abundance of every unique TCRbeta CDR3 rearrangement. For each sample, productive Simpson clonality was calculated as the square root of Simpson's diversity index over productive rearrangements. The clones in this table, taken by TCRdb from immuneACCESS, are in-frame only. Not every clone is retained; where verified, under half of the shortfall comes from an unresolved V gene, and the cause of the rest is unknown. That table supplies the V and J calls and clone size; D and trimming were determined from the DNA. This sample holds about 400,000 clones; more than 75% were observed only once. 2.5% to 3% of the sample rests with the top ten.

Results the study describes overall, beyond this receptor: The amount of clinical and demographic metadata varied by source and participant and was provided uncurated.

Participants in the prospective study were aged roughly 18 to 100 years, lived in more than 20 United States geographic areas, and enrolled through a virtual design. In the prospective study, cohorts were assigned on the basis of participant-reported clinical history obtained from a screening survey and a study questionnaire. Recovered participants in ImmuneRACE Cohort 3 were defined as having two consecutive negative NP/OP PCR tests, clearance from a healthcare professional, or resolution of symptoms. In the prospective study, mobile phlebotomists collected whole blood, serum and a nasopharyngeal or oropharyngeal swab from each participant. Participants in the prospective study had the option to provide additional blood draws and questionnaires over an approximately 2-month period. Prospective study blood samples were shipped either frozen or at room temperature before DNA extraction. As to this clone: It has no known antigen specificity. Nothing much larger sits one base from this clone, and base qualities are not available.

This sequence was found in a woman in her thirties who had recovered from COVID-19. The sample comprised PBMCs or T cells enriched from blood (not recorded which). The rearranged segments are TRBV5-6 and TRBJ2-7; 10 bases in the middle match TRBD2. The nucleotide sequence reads TGTGCCAGCACCTGGACTAGCGGCTCCTACGAGCAGTACTTC. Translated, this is CASTWTSGSYEQYF.